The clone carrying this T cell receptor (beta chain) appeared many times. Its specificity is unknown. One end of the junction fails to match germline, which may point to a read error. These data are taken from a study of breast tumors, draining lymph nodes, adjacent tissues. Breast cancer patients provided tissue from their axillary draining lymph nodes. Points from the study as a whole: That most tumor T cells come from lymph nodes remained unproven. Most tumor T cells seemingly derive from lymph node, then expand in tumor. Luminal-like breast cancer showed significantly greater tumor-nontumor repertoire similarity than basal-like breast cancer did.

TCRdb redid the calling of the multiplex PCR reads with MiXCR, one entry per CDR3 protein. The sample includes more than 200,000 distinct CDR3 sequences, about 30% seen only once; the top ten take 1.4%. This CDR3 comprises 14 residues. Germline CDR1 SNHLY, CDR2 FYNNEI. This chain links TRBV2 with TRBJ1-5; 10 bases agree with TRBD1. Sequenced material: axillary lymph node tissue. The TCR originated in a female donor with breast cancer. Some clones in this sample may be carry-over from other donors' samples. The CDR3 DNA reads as TGCGCGAGGGACAGGGGTAGTAGCAATCAGCCCCAGCATTTT. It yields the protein CARDRGSSNQPQHF.